These 32 T cell receptor beta chains were all obtained from the same sample, sequenced in a study of cytomegalovirus exposure and HLA in healthy donors. This PCR relied on a set of 60 Vbeta primers and 13 Jbeta primers. Only in-frame clones appear in the TCRdb table, and some are missing; sequencing was by immunoSEQ multiplex PCR. The data show around 130,000 clones, 70% to 80% seen once. The specimen was PBMCs. Receptors were obtained from a young man in good health and CMV-seronegative.

This rearrangement joins TRBV7-9 to TRBJ2-1, with TRBD2 matching over 9 bases. Germline values: CDR1 SEHNR, CDR2 FQNEAQ (reference sequence). The CDR3 has 15 amino acids. V gave up 3 bases and J gave up 8 bases; unmatched junction bases: 8. DNA for the CDR3: TGTGCCAGCAGCTTCCCTAGCGGGAACCTCTATGAGCAGTTCTTC. As protein: CASSFPSGNLYEQFF.

In its sample, this clone was seen once. The V gene is TRBV7-9, the J gene TRBJ2-5, with no clear D. The CDR3 spans 13 residues. From germline, CDR1 is SEHNR and CDR2 FQNEAQ (reference sequence). V dropped 2 bases and J dropped 5 bases, with 9 bases sitting between them. The CDR3 loop reads CASSLSLLETQYF. As DNA, the CDR3 is TGTGCCAGCAGCTTATCTCTTCTGGAGACCCAGTACTTC.

The chain combines TRBV6-5 with TRBJ1-5; D remains unclear. Germline V gene lookup returns CDR1 MNHEY and CDR2 SVGAGI. The CDR3 covers 16 residues. Trimming pared 2 bases from V and 1 base from J, leaving 12 bases between. The CDR3 sequence: CASSYRRPPSNQPQHF. Here the CDR3 DNA reads TGTGCCAGCAGTTACAGGCGGCCACCCAGCAATCAGCCCCAGCATTTT.

The V and J genes are TRBV11-2 and TRBJ1-1, with D perhaps TRBD1 (5 bases). The CDR3 is 15 residues long. The V and J ends lost 3 bases and 3 bases respectively, with 14 bases between them. Germline V CDR1 and CDR2: SGHAT, FQNNGV. The CDR3 loop reads CASSLPRAVDTEAFF. The CDR3 DNA reads TGTGCCAGCAGCTTGCCCAGGGCGGTGGACACTGAAGCTTTCTTT.

The genes are TRBV9 and TRBJ2-5, with TRBD2 as a possible D gene (6 bases). The V end lost 0 bases, the J end lost 2 bases, and 11 bases lay between the germline ends. CDR3 length: 15 amino acids. From germline, CDR1 is SGDLS and CDR2 YYNGEE. For the CDR3, the DNA is TGTGCCAGCAGCGTAGGTCTAGCGTTTCAAGAGACCCAGTACTTC. It specifies CASSVGLAFQETQYF.

V gene TRBV6-5 combines with J gene TRBJ2-5; TRBD2 might be the D (6 bases). The last part of the DNA fits TRBJ2-7 better; the J call may be wrong. The CDR3 spans 14 residues. Germline V gene data show CDR1 as MNHEY and CDR2 as SVGAGI. The CDR3 nucleotides read TGTGCCAGCAGTGGGTCCGCGGGGCACTACGAGCAGTACTTC. This translates into CASSGSAGHYEQYF.

The chain recombines TRBV19 with TRBJ2-5; 7 nucleotides agree with TRBD2. The J call is in doubt because the DNA end fits TRBJ2-7 better. This CDR3 has 17 residues. Per germline, CDR1 LNHDA and CDR2 SQIVND (reference sequence). The CDR3 DNA sequence: TGTGCCAGTAGTCCCGCGGGGAGGGGCCGCGTTTCCTACGAGCAGTACTTC. It is translated as CASSPAGRGRVSYEQYF.

The chain couples TRBV7-2 to TRBJ1-1; unclear D gene. The CDR3 totals 15 residues. Germline V lookup: CDR1 SGHTA, CDR2 FQGNSA. Between the trimmed V and J ends, which lost 1 base and 4 bases, there was a span of 13 bases. The CDR3: CASSLDSLGGTEAFF. The CDR3 bases are TGTGCCAGCAGCTTAGATAGTTTAGGCGGCACTGAAGCTTTCTTT.

The rearrangement uses TRBV9 and TRBJ2-1, with D uncertain. Germline V gene lookup returns CDR1 SGDLS and CDR2 YYNGEE. This CDR3 region has 16 residues. Trimming removed 4 bases at V and 0 bases at J, with 14 bases between. The CDR3 DNA reads as TGTGCCAGCAGCAGTCTCTGGTCGAGCTCCTACAATGAGCAGTTCTTC. This encodes CASSSLWSSSYNEQFF.

The rearrangement joins TRBV5-6 to TRBJ2-1; TRBD2 matches 9 bases. The germline V gene encodes CDR1 SGHDT and CDR2 YYEEEE. V lost 0 bases, J lost 9 bases, and 7 bases stayed unmatched. CDR3 length: 15 residues. CDR3 DNA sequence: TGTGCCAGCAGCTTGGGCCATATAGCGGGGGTTGAGCAGTTCTTC. This sequence encodes CASSLGHIAGVEQFF.

The chain combines TRBV9 with TRBJ2-2; a weak D match, TRBD2 (5 bases). Germline V gene data show CDR1 as SGDLS and CDR2 as YYNGEE. With 0 bases removed from V and 7 bases from J, the gap between germline ends came to 10 bases. The CDR3 is made up of 14 amino acids. The CDR3 protein is CASSVVRGNGELFF. CDR3 in DNA: TGTGCCAGCAGCGTAGTTCGGGGAAACGGGGAGCTGTTTTTT.

The chain employs TRBV9 and TRBJ2-5, with no clear D. The CDR3 length is 12 residues. CDR1 SGDLS and CDR2 YYNGEE come from the germline V gene. Trimming removed 0 bases at V and 5 bases at J, with 5 bases between. For the CDR3, the DNA is TGTGCCAGCAGCGTAGATCGGGAGACCCAGTACTTC. It codes for CASSVDRETQYF.

The chain links TRBV19 to TRBJ2-7, with D possibly TRBD1 on 6 matching bases. V gave up 5 bases and J gave up 0 bases, with 14 bases separating them. The CDR3 runs to 15 residues. Germline V gene data show CDR1 as LNHDA and CDR2 as SQIVND (reference sequence). CDR3 region: CASSRVGTPSYEQYF. The CDR3 DNA follows: TGTGCCAGTAGTCGGGTTGGGACACCCTCCTACGAGCAGTACTTC.

This chain joins TRBV9 and TRBJ1-2; D is ambiguous. The CDR3 is 13 residues long. Trimming removed 7 bases at V and 8 bases at J, with 18 bases between. Germline assignment: CDR1 SGDLS and CDR2 YYNGEE. CDR3 protein: CASSLVIGGGYTF. In DNA, the CDR3 is TGTGCCAGCTCTCTTGTCATCGGAGGCGGCTACACCTTC.

This clone was recorded a few times. The V gene is TRBV6-6, the J gene TRBJ1-1, with D possibly being TRBD1 (5 bases). The CDR3 contains 14 residues. Germline loops: CDR1 MNHNY, CDR2 SVGAGI (reference sequence). V shed 2 bases and J shed 4 bases, with 11 bases lying between them. The DNA of the CDR3 is TGTGCCAGCAGTTACCGTGGCAGGGTCACTGAAGCTTTCTTT. Translation: CASSYRGRVTEAFF.

This chain joins TRBV7-9 and TRBJ1-1, with D possibly being TRBD1 (5 bases). The V gene lost 4 bases and the J gene lost 0 bases, with 12 bases spanning the gap. The length of the CDR3 is 15 residues. CDR1 is SEHNR and CDR2 is FQNEAQ in the germline V gene (reference sequence). The DNA of the CDR3 is TGTGCCAGCAGCTCTAATCAGGGTTTGAACACTGAAGCTTTCTTT. This sequence encodes CASSSNQGLNTEAFF.

The rearrangement uses TRBV7-8 and TRBJ2-1; TRBD2 matches 14 bases. Germline loops: CDR1 SGHVS, CDR2 FQNEAQ. J was trimmed by 7 bases and V by 5 bases; bases with no gene match: 16. The CDR3 spans 19 residues. CDR3 in amino acids: CASSRDTRLAGGLSNEQFF. The CDR3 DNA reads TGTGCCAGCAGCCGGGACACCCGACTAGCGGGAGGGCTCTCAAATGAGCAGTTCTTC. The full variable domain, its missing parts supplied by reference TRBV7-8 and TRBJ2-1, is GAGVSQSPRYKVAKRGQDVALRCDPISGHVSLFWYQQALGQGPEFLTYFQNEAQLDKSGLPSDRFFAERPEGSVSTLKIQRTQQEDSAVYLCASSRDTRLAGGLSNEQFFGPGTRLTVL.

The chain uses TRBV5-5 and TRBJ2-5, with D maybe TRBD2 (6 bases). The V gene's germline CDR1 is SGHKS and CDR2 YYEKEE (reference sequence). V was pared by 7 bases and J by 1 base, with 17 bases between. This CDR3 has 15 residues. CDR3 sequence reads: CASAGQGSFQETQYF. In DNA, the CDR3 is TGTGCCAGCGCGGGGCAGGGTAGCTTCCAAGAGACCCAGTACTTC.

This chain connects TRBV9 to TRBJ1-2; unclear D gene. Germline-derived CDR1 and CDR2 are SGDLS and YYNGEE. V was trimmed by 0 bases and J by 5 bases, leaving 14 bases between them. The CDR3 runs to 15 residues. The CDR3 DNA is TGTGCCAGCAGCGTAGTACCAGGATCGGATTATGGCTACACCTTC. Translation gives CASSVVPGSDYGYTF.

This sequence joins TRBV6-5 and TRBJ2-1; 8 bases line up with TRBD2. This CDR3 spans 16 amino acids. Germline V gives CDR1 MNHEY, CDR2 SVGAGI. V dropped 4 bases and J dropped 3; count of bases not matched to a gene: 8. The CDR3 is CASSSGTSRGYNEQFF. The CDR3 DNA is TGTGCCAGCAGTTCCGGGACTAGTCGGGGCTACAATGAGCAGTTCTTC.

This chain links TRBV15 with TRBJ2-5, with 13 bases identical to TRBD2. The V gene end was trimmed by 1 base and the J gene end by 4 bases; junction bases not matched to a gene: 6. CDR1 and CDR2 (germline): LNHNV, YYDKDF (reference sequence). CDR3 length: 17 amino acids. CDR3: CATSRVRTSGSVETQYF. DNA of the CDR3: TGTGCCACCAGCAGAGTTCGGACTAGCGGGAGTGTAGAGACCCAGTACTTC.

This clone was seen more than once but under ten times. Other DNA sequences from this sample encode an identical CDR3 as well. In DNA, the CDR3 is TGTGCCAGCAGTTTGGGACAGACCGGGGAGCTGTTTTTT. It codes for CASSLGQTGELFF. The genes are TRBV27 and TRBJ2-2, with 7 bases aligning to TRBD1. The ends lost 3 bases at V and 5 bases at J; junction bases unmatched: 0. Germline V gene sequence: CDR1 MNHEY, CDR2 SMNVEV (reference sequence). The CDR3 length is 13 residues.

Note on this clone: This sample also contains other DNA sequences that code for the same CDR3. The V and J genes are TRBV28 and TRBJ2-7; 7 bases match TRBD1. The CDR3 is 13 amino acids. The V segment lost 6 bases and the J segment 2 bases; nucleotides outside the gene matches: 4. Per germline, CDR1 MDHEN and CDR2 SYDVKM. The CDR3 spells CASSGQAPYEQYF. In DNA form, the CDR3 reads TGTGCCAGCAGCGGACAGGCCCCCTACGAGCAGTACTTC.

V gene TRBV29-1 combines with J gene TRBJ2-7; a weak D match, TRBD2 (8 bases). The CDR3 is 15 residues long. CDR1 and CDR2 (germline): SQVTM, ANQGSEA. V dropped 1 base and J dropped 4 bases, with 17 bases sitting between them. As DNA, the CDR3 is TGCAGCGTTGAAGTCGGGAGGGGGCTTGGGTACGAGCAGTACTTC. Protein sequence: CSVEVGRGLGYEQYF.

The rearrangement uses TRBV5-6 and TRBJ2-2, with a weak D call TRBD2 (5 bases). V was trimmed by 3 bases and J by 2 bases, leaving 8 bases between them. Germline assignment: CDR1 SGHDT and CDR2 YYEEEE. The CDR3 covers 14 residues. The CDR3 DNA reads TGTGCCAGCAGCTGGGGAGTCAACACCGGGGAGCTGTTTTTT. Protein: CASSWGVNTGELFF.

This clone was counted only a few times. The chain is built from TRBV11-2 and TRBJ2-5; 12 bases are shared with TRBD1. The CDR3 extends over 14 amino acids. Germline trimming cut 4 bases from V and 5 bases from J; bases unmatched to any gene: 2. Germline CDR1 SGHAT, CDR2 FQNNGV. CDR3 amino acids: CASSSGTGGETQYF. The CDR3 nucleotides read TGTGCCAGCAGCTCCGGGACAGGGGGCGAGACCCAGTACTTC. Full variable domain (remainder filled in from reference TRBV11-2 and TRBJ2-5): EAGVAQSPRYKIIEKRQSVAFWCNPISGHATLYWYQQILGQGPKLLIQFQNNGVVDDSQLPKDRFSAERLKGVDSTLKIQPAKLEDSAVYLCASSSGTGGETQYFGPGTRLLVL.

CDR3 amino acids: CASSQGDSTYEQYF. CDR3 sequence (DNA): TGCGCCAGCAGCCAAGGGGACAGTACCTACGAGCAGTACTTC. The chain combines TRBV4-3 with TRBJ2-7; 7 bases fit TRBD1. Trimming cost V 1 base and J 2 bases; bases outside gene matches: 2. Germline V gives CDR1 LGHNA, CDR2 YSLEER. The CDR3 consists of 14 residues.

This chain uses TRBV2 with TRBJ2-1, with a weak D call TRBD1 (5 bases). The CDR3 consists of 14 residues. CDR1 is SNHLY, CDR2 FYNNEI, per germline. Trimming stripped 4 bases from V and 9 bases from J, with 16 bases between. The chain's CDR3 is CASSAEQGSSEQFF. The CDR3 DNA reads TGTGCCAGCAGTGCCGAGCAGGGTTCGAGTGAGCAGTTCTTC.

This rearrangement joins TRBV10-2 to TRBJ2-1, with 7 nucleotides matching TRBD2. V dropped 0 bases and J dropped 7; count of bases not matched to a gene: 18. The germline V gene encodes CDR1 WSHSY and CDR2 SAAADI. This CDR3 contains 19 residues. The CDR3 sequence is CASSESQRWVGTTANEQFF. The CDR3 DNA sequence: TGCGCCAGCAGTGAGTCCCAAAGGTGGGTTGGGACTACGGCGAATGAGCAGTTCTTC.

The J gene is TRBJ2-2, the V gene TRBV7-2; D ambiguous. The CDR3 loop spans 15 amino acids. The V gene's germline CDR1 is SGHTA and CDR2 FQGNSA. V was shortened by 0 bases and J by 2 bases, with 7 bases between the two germline ends. The CDR3 DNA is TGTGCCAGCAGCTTAGCGCCGACAAACACCGGGGAGCTGTTTTTT. Amino acid sequence: CASSLAPTNTGELFF.

V gene TRBV4-2 combines with J gene TRBJ2-3, with 7 bases identical to TRBD2. V trimming: 1 base; J trimming: 1 base; junction bases outside the gene matches: 5. The germline CDR1 and CDR2 sequences are LGHNA and YNFKEQ. This CDR3 is 16 amino acids long. CDR3 bases: TGTGCCAGCAGCCAAGGGGCCAGCGGGGGCACAGATACGCAGTATTTT. This sequence encodes CASSQGASGGTDTQYF.

The chain employs TRBV7-9 and TRBJ1-1, with 7 bases that match TRBD1. Germline CDR1 reads SEHNR; CDR2 reads FQNEAQ (reference sequence). The CDR3 runs 15 residues. With V trimmed by 7 bases and J by 1 base, 9 bases remained unmatched. The CDR3 sequence: CASNLQGTSNTEAFF. CDR3 DNA sequence: TGTGCCAGCAACCTACAGGGGACATCGAACACTGAAGCTTTCTTT.